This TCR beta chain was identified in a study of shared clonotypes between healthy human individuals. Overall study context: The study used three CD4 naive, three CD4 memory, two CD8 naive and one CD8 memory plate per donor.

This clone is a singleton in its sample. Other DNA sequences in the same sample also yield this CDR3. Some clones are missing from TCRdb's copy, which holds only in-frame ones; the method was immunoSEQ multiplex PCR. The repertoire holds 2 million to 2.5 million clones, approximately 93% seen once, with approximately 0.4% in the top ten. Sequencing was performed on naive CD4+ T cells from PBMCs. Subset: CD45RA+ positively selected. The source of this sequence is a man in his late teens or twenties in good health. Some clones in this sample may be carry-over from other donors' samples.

CDR3 sequence reads: CASSLAGGSYEQYF. CDR3 sequence (DNA): TGTGCCAGCAGCCTAGCGGGGGGTTCCTACGAGCAGTACTTC. The rearrangement joins TRBV28 to TRBJ2-7, with TRBD2 identical over 11 bases. CDR1 and CDR2 (germline): MDHEN, SYDVKM. CDR3 size: 14 residues. V lost 6 bases and J lost 1; bases outside the gene matches: 2.